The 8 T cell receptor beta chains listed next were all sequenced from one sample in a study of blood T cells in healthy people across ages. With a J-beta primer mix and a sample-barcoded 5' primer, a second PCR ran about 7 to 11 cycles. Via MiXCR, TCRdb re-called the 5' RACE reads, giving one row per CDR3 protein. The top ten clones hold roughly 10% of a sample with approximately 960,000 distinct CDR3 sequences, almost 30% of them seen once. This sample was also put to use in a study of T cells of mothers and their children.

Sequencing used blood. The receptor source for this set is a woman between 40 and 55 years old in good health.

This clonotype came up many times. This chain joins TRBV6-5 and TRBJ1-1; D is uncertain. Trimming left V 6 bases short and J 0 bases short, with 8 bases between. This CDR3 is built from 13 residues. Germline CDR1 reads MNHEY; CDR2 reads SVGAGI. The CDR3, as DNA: TGTGCCAGCAGCTATGACCTGAACACTGAAGCTTTCTTT. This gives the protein CASSYDLNTEAFF.

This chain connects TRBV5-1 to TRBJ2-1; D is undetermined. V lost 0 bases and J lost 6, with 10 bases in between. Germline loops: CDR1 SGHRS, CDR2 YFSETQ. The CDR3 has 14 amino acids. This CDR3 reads CASSLVSGSNEQFF. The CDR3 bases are TGCGCCAGCAGCTTGGTATCCGGGTCCAATGAGCAGTTCTTC.

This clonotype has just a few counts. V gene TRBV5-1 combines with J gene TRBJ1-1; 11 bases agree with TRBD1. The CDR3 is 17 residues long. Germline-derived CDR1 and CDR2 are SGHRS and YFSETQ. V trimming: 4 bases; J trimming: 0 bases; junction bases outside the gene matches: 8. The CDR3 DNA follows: TGCGCCAGCAGCCCCGGACAGGGGGCGGCTCTGAACACTGAAGCTTTCTTT. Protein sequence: CASSPGQGAALNTEAFF. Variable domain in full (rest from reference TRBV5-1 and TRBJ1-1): KAGVTQTPRYLIKTRGQQVTLSCSPISGHRSVSWYQQTPGQGLQFLFEYFSETQRNKGNFPGRFSGRQFSNSRSEMNVSTLELGDSALYLCASSPGQGAALNTEAFFGQGTRLTVV.

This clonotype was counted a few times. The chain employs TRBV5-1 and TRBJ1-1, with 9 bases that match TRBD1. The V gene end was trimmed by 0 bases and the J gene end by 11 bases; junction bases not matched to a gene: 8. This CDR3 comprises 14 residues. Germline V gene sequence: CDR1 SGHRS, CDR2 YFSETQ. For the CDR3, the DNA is TGCGCCAGCAGCTTGGACCCGGGACAGGGAGGGGCTTTCTTT. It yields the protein CASSLDPGQGGAFF.

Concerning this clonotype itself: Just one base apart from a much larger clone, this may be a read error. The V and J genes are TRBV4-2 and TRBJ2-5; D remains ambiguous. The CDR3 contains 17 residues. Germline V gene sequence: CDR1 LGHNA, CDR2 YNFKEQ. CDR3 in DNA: TGTGCCAGCGGCCAAGATCCCCCGGGCTCACCACAAGAGACCCAGTACTTC. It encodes CASGQDPPGSPQETQYF.

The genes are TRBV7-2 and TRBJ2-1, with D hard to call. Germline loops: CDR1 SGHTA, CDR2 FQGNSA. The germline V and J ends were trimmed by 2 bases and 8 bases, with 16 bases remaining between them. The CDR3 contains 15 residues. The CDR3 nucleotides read TGTGCCAGCAGCTTAATGGTAGCTCAGATGGATGAGCAGTTCTTC. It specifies CASSLMVAQMDEQFF. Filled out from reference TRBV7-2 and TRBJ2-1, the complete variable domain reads GAGVSQSPSNKVTEKGKDVELRCDPISGHTALYWYRQSLGQGLEFLIYFQGNSAPDKSGLPSDRFSAERTGGSVSTLTIQRTQQEDSAVYLCASSLMVAQMDEQFFGPGTRLTVL.

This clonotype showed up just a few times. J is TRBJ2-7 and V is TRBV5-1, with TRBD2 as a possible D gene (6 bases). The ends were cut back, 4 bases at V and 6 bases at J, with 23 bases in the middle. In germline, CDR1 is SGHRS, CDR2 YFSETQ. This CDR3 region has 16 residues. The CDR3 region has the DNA TGCGCCAGCAGCCCCGCCCAGGCGGACGGACTACGCGAGCAGTACTTC. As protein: CASSPAQADGLREQYF.

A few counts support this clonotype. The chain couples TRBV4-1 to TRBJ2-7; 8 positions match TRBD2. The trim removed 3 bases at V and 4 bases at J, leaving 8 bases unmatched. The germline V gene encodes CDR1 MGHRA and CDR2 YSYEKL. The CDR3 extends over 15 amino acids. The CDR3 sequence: CASSHTRGGGYEQYF. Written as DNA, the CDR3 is TGCGCCAGCAGCCACACCCGGGGGGGCGGATACGAGCAGTACTTC.